This entry describes one T cell receptor (beta chain). This entry comes from a study of blood T cell repertoires in COVID-19. Study-level information: Samples taken during acute and convalescent COVID-19 were collected in the United States, Italy and Spain. The analysed material was cDNA or gDNA that came from T cells, B-cell-depleted T cells, or PBMCs.

Between the trimmed V and J ends, which lost 3 bases and 4 bases, there was a span of 10 bases. The germline gives CDR1 MNHEY, CDR2 SVGAGI. The CDR3 spans 13 residues. In the study's own analysis: Estimation of nucleated cell counts relied on the amplification of reference gene primers. Using immunoSEQ multiplex PCR, the repertoire was profiled, and TCRdb retains in-frame clones only, with some absent. The V and J calls and the clone size are those of that table, but D and trimming were determined from the DNA. The profile shows 100,000 or so clones, about 82% of them singletons. What was sequenced was peripheral blood. This chain links TRBV6-5 with TRBJ2-7; possible D gene TRBD1, 5 bases. This clonotype was obtained from a man in his fifties or sixties with active or convalescent COVID-19. The CDR3 protein is CASSYRGGYEQYF. The CDR3 DNA sequence: TGTGCCAGCAGTTATAGGGGTGGATACGAGCAGTACTTC.